This T cell receptor (beta chain) derives from a study of blood T cell repertoires in COVID-19. Study context: PBMCs, B-cell-depleted T cells, or T cells were the source of the cDNA or gDNA that made up the material.

The authors' processing: Estimation of nucleated cell counts relied on the amplification of reference gene primers. Assay used: immunoSEQ multiplex PCR; TCRdb lists only in-frame clones, some missing. That table furnishes V, J and clone size, whereas the DNA furnished D and trimming. The sample lists roughly 250,000 clones, 86% occurring once. The germline CDR1 and CDR2 sequences are SGHRS and YFSETQ. V gave up 0 bases and J gave up 10 bases; unmatched junction bases: 6. The CDR3 extends over 15 amino acids. Patients of the Seattle cohort, enrolled during active infection, were followed longitudinally.

Sequencing was done on a sample of peripheral blood. This TCR came from a woman in her twenties or thirties with COVID-19, enrolled during active disease. The genes are TRBV5-1 and TRBJ2-1; 11 bases line up with TRBD2. The CDR3: CASSLATSGAGEQFF. In DNA form, the CDR3 reads TGCGCCAGCAGCTTGGCGACTAGCGGGGCGGGGGAGCAGTTCTTC.